The TCR beta chain described here comes from a study of cytomegalovirus exposure and HLA in healthy donors (dated by TCRdb to 2017 to 2019). Regarding the study in general: According to an earlier analysis of a few hundred of the donors, about 170 million T cells yielded roughly 100 million unique TCR beta sequences and 276 Gb of sequence data. An early release that covered roughly 600 HLA-typed donors contained around 300 gigabases of sequencing data and tens of millions of unique TCR sequences. The genetic ancestry cluster associated with self-reported Caucasian donors included about 84% of the roughly 400 genotyped donors. The study aimed to test whether cataloging public T cell receptors could reveal signatures of past pathogen exposure. The T cell repertoires of 700 or so subjects were profiled by immunosequencing and related to cytomegalovirus serostatus. Besides the first cohort of around 670 subjects, a separate validation cohort made up of roughly 120 different subjects was used. High-throughput TCR immunosequencing, statistical association of individual TCRs with disease status, and machine learning were combined to predict cytomegalovirus infection status. In a later analysis, previously published TCR beta repertoires from 600 to 850 donors were re-analyzed and high-resolution HLA genotyping was added so that TCR occurrence patterns could be studied. Rather than drawing on any new phenotypic data, the later analysis identified candidate immune exposures from TCR beta sequences and the way those sequences occurred across donors. To decide whether each TCR beta V gene segment behaved as functional or pseudogenic, an earlier analysis of some 600 of the donors relied on high-throughput TCR beta sequencing. Donor age, sex, ethnicity and CMV serostatus were compiled together with the repertoire data. A later genetic analysis took genome-wide SNP genotypes for about three fifths of the roughly 700 donors and used that subset as a discovery cohort. All discovery cohort repertoires had been generated using a single sequencing platform. Both class I and class II loci were covered by HLA typing, at four-digit resolution. Typing coverage varied by locus: roughly 620-630 donors for A, B, C, DRB1 and DQB1; approximately 500 for DQA1; about 570 for DPA1; approximately 450 for DPB1. Roughly 5 DR-DQ haplotypes were handled as single units for association and clustering because linkage in the cohort was strong. On average, around 200,000 unique TCR beta nucleotide sequences were sequenced per donor among 300 to 500 genotyped donors of the cohort, with roughly 18% of those sequences being non-productive. Broader findings and caveats from the paper: According to the authors, the approach could potentially be generalized to other disease states and immunological phenotypes. An earlier analysis of roughly 570 of the donors showed that most TCR beta V segments appeared in productive rearrangements either about 87% or about 30% of the time, which broadly matched IMGT annotations. An association between a missense DCLRE1C variant and V-gene and J-gene trimming of TCR beta chains was found in a later genetic analysis and replicated in an independent cohort. A further reported finding was that TCR beta sequences accurately predicted the HLA-A and HLA-B alleles for most subjects in the first cohort. Because counts were too low, about 15 rarely observed V segments, including chromosome 9 orphons, were left out of the earlier analysis of a few hundred of the donors. The sequencing pipeline was judged likely to have produced a cluster of highly shared sequence variants as a technical artifact. Across donors, most TCR sequences were observed very rarely, whereas some public TCRs were present in many individuals. In a later analysis, TCR association rates were found to vary across HLA loci, with the most associated TCRs seen for DRB1 alleles and the fewest for HLA-C alleles. In vitro tests confirmed that a few of the cytomegalovirus-associated TCR beta chains recognize cytomegalovirus antigens. In the study, around 160 TCR beta chains were listed as associated with cytomegalovirus. According to a later analysis, most CMV-associated TCR beta chains appeared to be HLA-restricted, and the HLA associations seemed to be driven largely by CMV exposure. Presence/absence analyses assumed roughly uniform sequencing depth across donors, an assumption that may not hold. Because the 87-base-pair reads could not distinguish some IMGT-functional V segments, including TRBV6-2 and TRBV6-3, those segments were excluded. For the cohort, immune exposure information was limited to CMV serostatus. In a later analysis, several top co-occurrence clusters were reported to appear linked to parvovirus B19, influenza, CMV and Epstein-Barr virus. Correlated functional status among segregating V segments might reflect linkage disequilibrium, but an unknown experimental factor could not be ruled out. The classifier was reported to diagnose cytomegalovirus status with high specificity and sensitivity in both the original and validation cohorts. Strong co-occurrence of HLA alleles, especially DR and DQ, made assigning TCR associations to individual alleles difficult. HLA typing was unavailable for some donors at each locus, so association tests used only the typed subset. In this cohort, only TCR beta chains were sequenced, and detectable features were limited by the absence of alpha or paired-chain data. In a later analysis, HLA-associated TCR beta chains showed more clonal expansion and lower generation probabilities than non-associated chains that were equally common. Specific HLA alleles were associated with around 18,000 TCR beta sequences at a false discovery rate of 0.05 in a later analysis. A later genetic analysis reported fewer N-insertions in productive TCRs among donors in an Asian-associated ancestry cluster than the 666-donor mean.

A note on this clone: Its antigen has not been determined. The sample holds no much larger clone one base away, and base qualities are not on file.

The cohort comprised hundreds of healthy bone marrow donors. At the time of sampling, every cohort member was nominally healthy, though immune exposures that went unrecorded were likely present. The donor was CMV seronegative and belonged to the group of more than 300 seronegative cohort members. Each donor provided a peripheral blood sample, and peripheral blood mononuclear cells were used for TCR beta sequencing. Genomic DNA extraction from the blood cell samples was performed with the Qiagen DNeasy Blood Extraction Kit. At the junction V is shortened by 5 bases and J by 1 base, with 20 bases in between. Including cysteine and phenylalanine, the CDR3 has 17 amino acids. The only DNA kept is the CDR3, 51 bases in frame from the first base. The germline V gene provides CDR1 SGHAT and CDR2 FQNNGV. Library preparation used the immunoSEQ multiplex PCR assay. For the multiplex PCR, a mixture combining 60 forward primers for TCR Vbeta segments and 13 reverse primers for TCR Jbeta segments was used. A multiplex PCR assay on genomic DNA amplified the CDR3 region of rearranged TCR beta genes. Amplified TCR beta libraries were sequenced as 87-base-pair reads on the Illumina HiSeq System. The authors' pipeline ran thus. A later analysis counted approximately 74 million unique TCR beta chains across the approximately 700 repertoires, and 10 million to 12 million of these chains were shared by at least two donors. Raw reads were error-corrected and collapsed into unique sequences by a nearest-neighbor algorithm in which closely related sequences were merged to remove PCR and sequencing errors. V, D and J gene segments were assigned by aligning CDR3 sequences to IMGT reference sequences. For a sequence to be retained, at least a six-nucleotide match to both a V gene segment and a J gene segment was required. Rearrangements were classified as productive when the CDR3 lacked stop codons and remained in frame with V and J, and all other rearrangements were classified as non-productive. CDR3 was defined according to IMGT convention as the region running from the second conserved V-encoded cysteine to the conserved J-encoded phenylalanine. In an earlier analysis of approximately 500 of the donors, sequences lacking an unambiguous match to a single V gene segment were excluded. In an earlier analysis of approximately 560 of the donors, a V segment was called functional when productive rearrangements were above 56.7%, and segregating when the standard deviation between donors exceeded 5%. A statistical classification framework was built for diagnosing cytomegalovirus status from the catalog of TCR beta chain sequences. A later analysis assigned V and J genes by comparing TCR nucleotide sequences with IMGT/GENE-DB human TR gene sequences. In a later analysis, CDR3 sequences and most-parsimonious VDJ recombination scenarios were assigned using the TCRdist pipeline. In a later analysis, each TCR beta chain was defined by its CDR3 amino acid sequence together with its V-gene family, and reads without a unique V-gene family were excluded. In a later analysis, 450 to 600 highly shared, low-generation-probability nucleotide sequences were removed to address suspected cross-contamination and a sequencing artifact. In a later analysis, a clonal expansion index was calculated for each public chain from normalized within-repertoire ranks of inferred template counts. A later analysis computed generation probabilities with a VDJ recombination model fitted to out-of-frame rearrangements, and checked the results against IGoR. In a later analysis, TCR-TCR, TCR-HLA and TCR-CMV co-occurrence was scored with hypergeometric tests, and a repertoire-size bias correction was applied to TCR pairs. In a later analysis, false discovery rates were estimated by permuting HLA or CMV assignments 20 times. In a later analysis, co-occurring TCRs were grouped using DBSCAN, with TCRdist sequence similarity added in when clustering inside HLA-allele-positive subsets. For co-occurrence clustering, repertoires with fewer than 30,000 or more than 120,000 public chains were excluded, along with about five repertoires with anomalous nucleotide sharing. TCRdb carries this immuneACCESS record with in-frame sequences only. Its versions omit some clonotypes, under half of them owing to an unresolved V gene in the studies checked, with the rest unexplained. From that table come the V and J calls and clone size; the DNA was used to work out D and trimming. The sample table shows 150,000 to 200,000 clones, and around 80% are seen once. Jointly, the top ten make up 0.95% to 1.1% of the sample.

The sequence was collected from a woman aged 40 to 50 in good health and CMV-seronegative. The specimen was PBMCs. This sequence uses TRBV11-2 and TRBJ1-1; the D gene is perhaps TRBD1, on 5 matching bases. CDR3 sequence: CASSKLTATTPNTEAFF. The DNA reads as follows: TGTGCCAGCAGCAAGTTGACAGCCACGACCCCGAACACTGAAGCTTTCTTT.